This is a list of T cell receptor beta chains from one sample in a study of spatial heterogeneity in lung cancer. TCRdb reanalysed the 5' RACE reads using MiXCR and keeps one entry per CDR3 protein. The table includes under 30,000 distinct CDR3 sequences, roughly 4.7% detected once. Specimen: PBMCs, collected at surgery. These receptors were taken from a male donor with early-stage non-small cell lung cancer. Both conserved end residues are part of each CDR3. D genes are given only for firm matches. Where a row states a size, it is once, few, many or the class of an expanded clone; other rows omit it.

D,length,J,size,V,DNA,CDR3
NA,18,TRBJ2-7,many,TRBV7-9,TGTGCCAGCAGCTCCGTGTCACCAACTTTAGGGCGCAACTACGAGCAGTACTTC,CASSSVSPTLGRNYEQYF
NA,19,TRBJ2-7,many,TRBV20-1,TGCAGTGCTCCCGATCCCACACAACCAGGCCAAACCCGCCTCTACGAGCAGTACTTC,CSAPDPTQPGQTRLYEQYF
NA,15,TRBJ2-1,few,TRBV7-2,TGTGCCAGCAGCCGCAACAGGGCTACGACCAATGAGCAGTTCTTC,CASSRNRATTNEQFF
NA,11,TRBJ2-7,many,TRBV2,TGTGCCAGCAGTCTGGGTACTTGGCAGTACTTC,CASSLGTWQYF
TRBD2,16,TRBJ2-1,many,TRBV7-2,TGTGCCAGCAGCGGGGGACTAGCGGGAACCTACAATGAGCAGTTCTTC,CASSGGLAGTYNEQFF
NA,12,TRBJ1-2,many,TRBV12-3/TRBV12-4,TGTGCCAGCAGTTTGCCAGGGGCCGGCTACACCTTC,CASSLPGAGYTF
TRBD1,12,TRBJ2-7,medium-sized,TRBV6-6,TGTGCCAGCAGTTCCTCAGGGACAGACGGGTTATTC,CASSSSGTDGLF
TRBD2,16,TRBJ2-3,NA,TRBV5-1,TGCGCCAGCAGCTCCCAGTCGAGCGGGAGCTTAGATACGCAGTATTTT,CASSSQSSGSLDTQYF
TRBD1,14,TRBJ2-7,many,TRBV29-1,TGCAGCGTAGTAGCCGGGACAGGGGGTTACGAGCAGTACTTC,CSVVAGTGGYEQYF
TRBD1,15,TRBJ1-2,medium-sized,TRBV3-1,TGTGCCAGCAGCCAAGCCGACAGGGTAATAAGCGGCTACACCTTC,CASSQADRVISGYTF
NA,16,TRBJ1-5,NA,TRBV6-1,TGTGCCAGCAGGGGACATTCGCGTACTAGCAATCAGCCCCAGCATTTT,CASRGHSRTSNQPQHF
NA,18,TRBJ1-5,many,TRBV6-2/TRBV6-3,TGTGCCAGCAGTTACTCGAATGACGGGGCTGTGAGCAATCAGCCCCAGCATTTT,CASSYSNDGAVSNQPQHF
TRBD1,14,TRBJ1-1,many,TRBV18,TGTGCCAGCTCACTGGGACAGGGGCGGACTGAAGCTTTCTTT,CASSLGQGRTEAFF
NA,14,TRBJ1-5,many,TRBV3-1,TGTGCCAGCAGCCCGCTCCTACGCACCCAGCCCCAGCATTTT,CASSPLLRTQPQHF
NA,15,TRBJ2-1,many,TRBV29-1,TGCAGCGTTGAATCGGACCACGCCCCCTACAATGAGCAGTTCTTC,CSVESDHAPYNEQFF
NA,16,TRBJ2-7,few,TRBV23-1,TGCGCCAGCAGTCAACCCTTGAATGGGGGGTCCTACGAGCAGTACTTC,CASSQPLNGGSYEQYF
NA,15,TRBJ2-5,many,TRBV7-9,TGTGCCAGCAGCTCCTCAGGGACTCCTCAAGAGACCCAGTACTTC,CASSSSGTPQETQYF
NA,16,TRBJ1-2,many,TRBV28,TGTGCCAGCAGCTTCTACAGCAAGGCCACCAACTATGGCTACACCTTC,CASSFYSKATNYGYTF
NA,14,TRBJ1-2,many,TRBV3-2,TGTGCCAGCAGCCCCGGACAGGGGGAACATGGCTACACCTTC,CASSPGQGEHGYTF
TRBD2,15,TRBJ2-3,many,TRBV18,TGTGCCAGCTCACTGGACGGGGGGGCCTCAGATACGCAGTATTTT,CASSLDGGASDTQYF
NA,15,TRBJ2-1,many,TRBV20-1,TGCAGTGCTATATCTGATCCAGGGTCCTACAATGAGCAGTTCTTC,CSAISDPGSYNEQFF
NA,15,TRBJ1-6,many,TRBV6-1,TGTGCCAGCAGTGAAAGGCGGCAGGGAGGATCACCCCTCCACTTT,CASSERRQGGSPLHF
NA,15,TRBJ1-4,many,TRBV6-5,TGTGCCAGCAGTCCGAACAGGGCAACTAATGAAAAACTGTTTTTT,CASSPNRATNEKLFF